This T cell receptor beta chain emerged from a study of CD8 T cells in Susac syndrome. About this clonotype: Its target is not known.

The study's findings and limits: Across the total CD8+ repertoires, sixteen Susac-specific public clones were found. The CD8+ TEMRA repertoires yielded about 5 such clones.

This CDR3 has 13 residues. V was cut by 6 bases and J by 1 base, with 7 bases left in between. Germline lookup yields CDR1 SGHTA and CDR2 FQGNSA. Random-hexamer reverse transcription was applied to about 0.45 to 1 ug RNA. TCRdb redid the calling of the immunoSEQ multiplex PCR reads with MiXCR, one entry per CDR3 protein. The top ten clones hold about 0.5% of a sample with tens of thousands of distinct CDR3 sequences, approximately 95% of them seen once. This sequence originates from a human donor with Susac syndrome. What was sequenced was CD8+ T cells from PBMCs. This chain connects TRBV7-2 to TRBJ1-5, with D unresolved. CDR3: CASRNRSNQPQHF. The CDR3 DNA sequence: TGTGCCAGCAGAAACCGGAGCAATCAGCCCCAGCATTTT.